A single T cell receptor beta chain is shown here with its context. The specificity of this receptor is unknown. HCMV serostatus was determined by detecting HCMV-specific IgG in serum with a commercial ELISA kit. Peripheral blood mononuclear cells were isolated from blood by Ficoll density gradient centrifugation. The record originates from a study of T cells expressing NK-cell markers (dated by TCRdb to 2018 to 2021). In terms of the full investigation: In sorted CD3+CD56+NKG2C+, CD3+CD56+NKG2C- and CD3+CD56-NKG2C+ T-cell subsets from several donors, TCR beta-chain repertoires were profiled. Of the eight sequenced donors, seven were found to be HCMV-seropositive and one was found to be HCMV-seronegative. All eight donors whose samples were sequenced were randomly selected healthy volunteers, three of them men and five women. The libraries were sequenced on Illumina HiSeq 2000/2500, MiSeq or NextSeq, producing 2 x 150 bp reads.

The CDR3, cysteine through phenylalanine, is 13 amino acids long. Nucleotide data are not available. CDR1 and CDR2 are read off the germline V gene (reference sequence) as LGHDT and YNNKEL. Findings and caveats that apply to the study as a whole: In 5 to 7 donors, the dominant CD3+CD56+NKG2C+ clonotypes ranked among the top 10 CD8+ clonotypes, making up roughly 1.0-7.0% of CD8+ T cells. Those dominant clonotypes were again the most abundant among CD3+CD56-NKG2C+ cells in several donors, at roughly 28.3-65%. Whether the expanded NKG2C-expressing T cell clones were specific for HCMV antigens was left unclear.

The sequencing machine was an Illumina HiSeq 2000. TCR beta cDNA libraries were prepared using 5'RACE template switching, which introduced a universal primer site and unique molecular identifiers. cDNA synthesis was primed from the TCR beta constant segment and was followed by two successive PCR amplification steps. The paper's processing steps were these. MIGEC handled demultiplexing of the reads and grouping by UMI, while MiTCR was used to assemble and quantify clonotypes. Only TCR cDNA sequences supported by at least two reads were kept to exclude erroneous sequences. The tcR package was used for downstream repertoire analysis, and clonotypes were matched between fractions using CDR3 nucleotide sequence together with V segment. VDJmatch was used to annotate antigen specificity against VDJdb, with one amino acid substitution in CDR3 allowed. Once TCRdb had reprocessed the reads, it stored one entry per CDR3 protein sequence and supplied no DNA. The V and J calls, along with clone size, are taken from TCRdb and not from the paper's own processing. The sample table on file contains some 280,000 distinct CDR3 sequences. The top ten clonotypes cover around 0.37% of the sample.

The TCR was taken from a man aged 18 to 30 in good health. Donor details come from another sample of the same person, matched by shared clones. The sequenced sample consisted of blood T cells: a sorted CD56 or NKG2C T cell subset, CD4+ or CD8+ T cells, or bulk PBMC T cells (not recorded which). Recombination linked TRBV3-1 to TRBJ2-1; TCRdb reports TRBD2, a call that lacks DNA to check it against. The CDR3 protein is CASSQLLDNEQFF.